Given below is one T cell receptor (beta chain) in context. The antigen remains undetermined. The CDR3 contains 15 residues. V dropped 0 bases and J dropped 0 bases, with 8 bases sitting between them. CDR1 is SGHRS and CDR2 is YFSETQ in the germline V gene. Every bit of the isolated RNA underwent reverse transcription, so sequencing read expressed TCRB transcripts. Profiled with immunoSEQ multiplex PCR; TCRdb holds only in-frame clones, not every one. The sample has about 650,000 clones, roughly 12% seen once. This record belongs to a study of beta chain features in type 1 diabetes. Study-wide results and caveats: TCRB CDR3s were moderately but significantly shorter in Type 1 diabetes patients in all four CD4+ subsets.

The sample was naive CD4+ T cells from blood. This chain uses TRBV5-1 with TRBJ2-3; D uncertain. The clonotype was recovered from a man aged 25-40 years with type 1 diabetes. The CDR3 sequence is CASSLGLDSTDTQYF. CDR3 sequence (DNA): TGCGCCAGCAGCTTGGGGCTTGATAGCACAGATACGCAGTATTTT.